This record covers a single T cell receptor beta chain. The target antigen is unknown. The record originates from a study of graft-versus-host responses after intestinal transplantation. Study-level background: Each recipient received a multivisceral, liver-intestinal, or isolated intestinal graft.

CDR1 SGHNT and CDR2 YYREEE come from the germline V gene (reference sequence). This CDR3 is 17 amino acids long. Deletions cut 4 bases from V and 5 bases from J, with 22 bases between. Profiled with immunoSEQ multiplex PCR; TCRdb holds only in-frame clones, not every one. The sample yields fewer than 95,000 clones, around 93% seen once. This sample comprised unstimulated CD4+ T cells sorted from spleen or lymph node cells, obtained before transplant. The chain links TRBV5-4 to TRBJ2-1; tentative D call: TRBD2 (5 bases). The receptor was isolated from a human donor who was the organ donor for an intestinal transplant. CDR3 DNA sequence: TGTGCCAGCAGCCCGATGACTATAGCCCCTAGAGACAATGAGCAGTTCTTC. It yields the protein CASSPMTIAPRDNEQFF.